The entry below describes one T cell receptor beta chain. What it binds is unknown. This sample is drawn from a study of CD8+CD57+ T cells in acquired aplastic anemia. Study background: DNA per sorted CD4+ or CD8+ sample ranged about 0.19 to 30 ug, averaging around 3 ug.

The study profiled TCR beta VDJ and CDR3 using genomic DNA as template. TCRdb called the reads again in MiXCR, with one record for every CDR3 protein. The sample has about 470,000 distinct CDR3 sequences, approximately 32% seen once. The study's findings and limits: Patients and controls shared 25 to 30 CD8+ CDR3 sequences.

Patients sequenced had flow cytometry evidence of CD8+CD57+ cell expansion. The sample comprised sorted CD4+, CD8+, or CD8+CD57+ T cells (not recorded which) from PBMCs. The source of this sequence is a human donor with aplastic anemia.

The CDR3 nucleotides are TGTGCCAGCAGCCAAAGCACGGGAGCCGGCTACGAGCAGTACTTC. Its translation: CASSQSTGAGYEQYF. The chain recombines TRBV3-1 with TRBJ2-7; the D gene is possibly TRBD2 (6 bases). V lost 2 bases and J lost 3, with 14 bases in between. Germline V CDR1 and CDR2: LGHDT, YNNKEL (reference sequence). This CDR3 is built from 15 residues.